The 24 T cell receptor beta chains listed next were all sequenced from one sample in a study of cytomegalovirus exposure and HLA in healthy donors. Clones were sequenced by immunoSEQ multiplex PCR, and TCRdb holds only the in-frame ones, with some missing. The repertoire holds fewer than 140,000 clones, with 88% as singletons. The sequenced material came from PBMCs. All receptors derive from a woman aged 18-29 years in good health and CMV-seropositive.

This chain connects TRBV19 to TRBJ2-2, with D perhaps matching TRBD1 (5 bases). Germline CDR1 LNHDA, CDR2 SQIVND (reference sequence). This CDR3 spans 14 amino acids. Trimming removed 4 bases from V and 4 bases from J, with 10 bases in between. The DNA for the CDR3 is TGTGCCAGTAGTAGCAGGGTGGCCACCGGGGAGCTGTTTTTT. Translating gives CASSSRVATGELFF.

The chain carries TRBV2 and TRBJ1-2; TRBD1 matches at 10 bases. The CDR3 runs 16 residues. V lost 5 bases to trimming and J lost 4 bases; unmatched junction nucleotides: 10. Germline CDR1 and CDR2: SNHLY and FYNNEI. CDR3 in amino acids: CASSPRQGAGGYGYTF. CDR3 in DNA: TGTGCCAGCAGTCCGAGACAGGGGGCAGGAGGCTATGGCTACACCTTC.

The genes are TRBV6-4 and TRBJ2-3; weak D call: TRBD2 (6 bases). Germline V gene sequence: CDR1 MRHNA, CDR2 SNTAGT. V was trimmed by 3 bases and J by 5 bases, leaving 12 bases between them. The CDR3 is 14 amino acids. In DNA, the CDR3 is TGTGCCAGCAGTGAAAACCTGGAGGGAGATACGCAGTATTTT. Residues: CASSENLEGDTQYF.

The J gene is TRBJ1-1, the V gene TRBV9; D not resolved. The CDR3 is 14 residues long. Trimming shortened V by 4 bases and J by 6 bases, and 16 bases separated the two germline ends. The germline V gene has CDR1 SGDLS and CDR2 YYNGEE. CDR3 region: CASSLTSNRSEAFF. CDR3 bases: TGTGCCAGCAGCCTCACCAGTAACCGTTCTGAAGCTTTCTTT. The whole variable domain, remainder taken from reference TRBV9 and TRBJ1-1, is DSGVTQTPKHLITATGQRVTLRCSPRSGDLSVYWYQQSLDQGLQFLIQYYNGEERAKGNILERFSAQQFPDLHSELNLSSLELGDSALYFCASSLTSNRSEAFFGQGTRLTVV.

This rearrangement joins TRBV2 to TRBJ2-7; D gene unclear. This CDR3 region has 14 residues. CDR1 and CDR2 from the germline V gene are SNHLY and FYNNEI. Trimming removed 2 bases at V and 7 bases at J, with 15 bases between. CDR3 sequence: CASSERRMRWEQYV. CDR3 nucleotide sequence: TGTGCCAGCAGTGAAAGAAGGATGCGATGGGAGCAGTACGTC.

J is TRBJ1-3 and V is TRBV7-2; possibly TRBD1 for D (5 bases). From germline, CDR1 is SGHTA and CDR2 FQGNSA. There are 15 residues in the CDR3. Trimming pared 1 base from V and 0 bases from J, leaving 7 bases between. CDR3: CASSLGDYSGNTIYF. CDR3 DNA sequence: TGTGCCAGCAGCTTAGGGGACTACTCTGGAAACACCATATATTTT.

V is TRBV5-1 and J is TRBJ2-7, with 9 bases identical to TRBD1. Trimming removed 3 bases from V and 3 bases from J; junction bases left unmatched: 13. CDR3 size: 17 residues. Germline loops: CDR1 SGHRS, CDR2 YFSETQ. CDR3 sequence: CASSSPPLRDRDYEQYV. The CDR3 region has the DNA TGCGCCAGCAGCTCACCCCCCCTCCGGGACAGGGACTACGAGCAGTACGTC.

This clone showed up just once. V and J are TRBV5-4 and TRBJ1-2; D may be TRBD1 (6 bases). Germline CDR1 and CDR2: SGHNT and YYREEE (reference sequence). Trimming took 3 bases from V and 5 from J, leaving 14 bases between them. This CDR3 region has 14 residues. The CDR3 reads CASSWRGGSYGYTF. For the CDR3, the DNA is TGTGCCAGCAGCTGGAGGGGGGGTTCGTATGGCTACACCTTC.

The genes are TRBV28 and TRBJ1-2, with a tentative D call TRBD1 (6 bases). Germline CDR1 MDHEN, CDR2 SYDVKM. The CDR3 spans 12 residues. Trimming pared 4 bases from V and 8 bases from J, leaving 11 bases between. The CDR3 loop reads CASSSTGNGYTF. For the CDR3, the DNA is TGTGCCAGCAGTTCAACAGGGAACGGCTACACCTTC.

The V gene is TRBV10-3, the J gene TRBJ1-1, with D tentatively TRBD1 (6 bases). Deletions cut 7 bases from V and 1 base from J, with 13 bases between. This CDR3 has 14 residues. Germline CDR1 ENHRY, CDR2 SYGVKD. The CDR3 DNA sequence: TGTGCCATCACCCCCCAGGGGCCGAACACTGAAGCTTTCTTT. Amino acid sequence: CAITPQGPNTEAFF.

J is TRBJ1-3 and V is TRBV6-5; D possibly corresponds to TRBD1 (6 bases). Deletions cut 5 bases from V and 11 bases from J, with 13 bases between. The CDR3 has 12 residues. CDR1 and CDR2 from the germline V gene are MNHEY and SVGAGI. For the CDR3, the DNA is TGTGCCAGCAGTCAACAGGGTGGCGCCATATATTTT. Its translation is CASSQQGGAIYF.

The chain couples TRBV9 to TRBJ1-4, with 7 bases identical to TRBD1. Germline trimming cut 4 bases from V and 8 bases from J; bases unmatched to any gene: 8. The CDR3 sequence is 14 residues long. CDR1 is SGDLS and CDR2 is YYNGEE in the germline V gene. The CDR3: CASSPGGNEEKLFF. As DNA, the CDR3 is TGTGCCAGCAGCCCAGGGGGTAATGAGGAAAAACTGTTTTTT.

The chain carries TRBV7-9 and TRBJ1-3; 10 positions match TRBD1. CDR1 and CDR2 (germline): SEHNR, FQNEAQ (reference sequence). There are 18 residues in the CDR3. J was trimmed by 4 bases and V by 5 bases; bases with no gene match: 14. CDR3 bases: TGTGCCAGCAGCCCTAGACTCGACAGGGGGCAGGGGGGAAACACCATATATTTT. Its translation: CASSPRLDRGQGGNTIYF.

This chain connects TRBV4-1 to TRBJ2-7, with a tentative D call TRBD1 (5 bases). Germline CDR1 and CDR2: MGHRA and YSYEKL. V was pared by 0 bases and J by 1 base, with 13 bases between. The CDR3 length is 16 residues. Here the CDR3 reads CASSQEWAGPSYEQYF. The CDR3 DNA sequence: TGCGCCAGCAGCCAAGAGTGGGCAGGGCCGTCCTACGAGCAGTACTTC.

This clone was seen only once. The genes are TRBV7-8 and TRBJ2-7; possible D gene TRBD2, 5 bases. The germline V gene has CDR1 SGHVS and CDR2 FQNEAQ. Deletions cut 4 bases from V and 4 bases from J, with 8 bases between. The CDR3 covers 12 residues. The CDR3 nucleotides read TGTGCCAGCAGCTACGAGGGTTACGAGCAGTACTTC. This translates into CASSYEGYEQYF. Supplemented by reference TRBV7-8 and TRBJ2-7, the full variable domain reads GAGVSQSPRYKVAKRGQDVALRCDPISGHVSLFWYQQALGQGPEFLTYFQNEAQLDKSGLPSDRFFAERPEGSVSTLKIQRTQQEDSAVYLCASSYEGYEQYFGPGTRLTVT.

In its sample, this clone was seen once. The chain joins TRBV19 to TRBJ1-6; tentatively, D is TRBD1 (6 bases). The CDR3 is 16 residues long. Germline CDR1 LNHDA, CDR2 SQIVND (reference sequence). V was shortened by 5 bases and J by 9 bases, with 20 bases between the two germline ends. The CDR3 DNA follows: TGTGCCAGTAGTCAATCCAGACGGGGGGCTACTTCACCCCTCCACTTT. Translating gives CASSQSRRGATSPLHF.

This clone came up once. The chain has TRBV5-4 and TRBJ2-4, with D possibly matching TRBD1 (6 bases). From germline, CDR1 is SGHNT and CDR2 YYREEE (reference sequence). Trimming removed 3 bases at V and 2 bases at J, with 12 bases between. The CDR3 loop spans 15 amino acids. The CDR3 bases are TGTGCCAGCAGCTCCTCTCAGGGGACCAAAAACATTCAGTACTTC. It translates to CASSSSQGTKNIQYF.

This chain joins TRBV7-9 and TRBJ2-1; TRBD2 aligns across 8 bases. This CDR3 comprises 17 residues. Germline V gene data show CDR1 as SEHNR and CDR2 as FQNEAQ (reference sequence). The junction had 13 bases not matched to a gene; V was cut back by 2 bases and J by 7 bases. CDR3 DNA: TGTGCCAGCAGCTTAATCCCGACTAGCGCCAGCGTAAATGAGCAGTTCTTC. This gives the protein CASSLIPTSASVNEQFF. Looking up the rest from reference TRBV7-9 and TRBJ2-1 gives the full variable domain: DTGVSQNPRHKITKRGQNVTFRCDPISEHNRLYWYRQTLGQGPEFLTYFQNEAQLEKSRLLSDRFSAERPKGSFSTLEIQRTEQGDSAMYLCASSLIPTSASVNEQFFGPGTRLTVL.

V gene TRBV5-1 combines with J gene TRBJ2-2; 7 bases map to TRBD1. V was pared by 0 bases and J by 8 bases, with 10 bases of the junction left unmatched. Germline CDR1 reads SGHRS; CDR2 reads YFSETQ. The CDR3 consists of 16 residues. The CDR3 nucleotides read TGCGCCAGCAGCTTGGCCCTCAGGGGGACGTGGGGGGAGCTGTTTTTT. This sequence encodes CASSLALRGTWGELFF.

This clone was detected once. The rearrangement joins TRBV28 to TRBJ2-1; 8 positions agree with TRBD2. Germline CDR1 and CDR2: MDHEN and SYDVKM. The CDR3 sequence is 15 residues long. V gave up 5 bases and J gave up 3 bases; unmatched junction bases: 6. CDR3 region: CASSNGGAHYNEQFF. The CDR3 DNA reads TGTGCCAGCAGTAACGGGGGGGCCCACTACAATGAGCAGTTCTTC.

The V call is TRBV6-5, the J call TRBJ1-6, with 9 bases matching TRBD1. CDR3 length: 13 residues. The germline gives CDR1 MNHEY, CDR2 SVGAGI. V lost 5 bases to trimming and J lost 7 bases; unmatched junction nucleotides: 0. CDR3 nucleotides: TGTGCCAGCAGTGGGACAGGGAATTCACCCCTCCACTTT. It specifies CASSGTGNSPLHF.

This clone was recorded only once. The V call is TRBV5-6, the J call TRBJ2-7; a weak D match, TRBD1 (6 bases). V was trimmed by 5 bases and J by 1 base, leaving 10 bases between them. The CDR3 has 13 amino acids. Germline-derived CDR1 and CDR2 are SGHDT and YYEEEE. The CDR3 DNA reads TGTGCCAGCAGTTTTACAGGGTCCTACGAGCAGTACGTC. It is translated as CASSFTGSYEQYV.

In DNA, the CDR3 is TGTGCCAGCAGCGGAAGGAGGGGCAGGGGGCACTATGGCTACACCTTC. It codes for CASSGRRGRGHYGYTF. The genes are TRBV9 and TRBJ1-2; 8 nucleotides align to TRBD1. The CDR3 contains 16 residues. Germline V gene lookup returns CDR1 SGDLS and CDR2 YYNGEE. The ends lost 3 bases at V and 3 bases at J; junction bases unmatched: 10.

This chain joins TRBV2 and TRBJ2-1, with 7 nucleotides matching TRBD1. V lost 5 bases to trimming and J lost 2 bases; unmatched junction nucleotides: 9. Germline assignment: CDR1 SNHLY and CDR2 FYNNEI. There are 16 residues in the CDR3. Here the CDR3 DNA reads TGTGCCAGCAGTATACAGGGGAACCTCCCCTACAATGAGCAGTTCTTC. Its protein is CASSIQGNLPYNEQFF.